This T cell receptor (beta chain) was captured by sequencing in a study of T-cell memory formation after mild COVID-19. A word on this clonotype: Its antigen is still unknown.

Whole-study results and caveats: CM and EM subsets held most contracting CD4+ clones; EMRA held CD8+ ones.

CDR3 length: 17 amino acids. Trimming removed 0 bases from V and 6 bases from J; junction bases left unmatched: 9. Germline V gene sequence: CDR1 SGHAT, CDR2 FQNNGV. Constant-segment primers and 5'RACE yielded cDNA libraries for TCR alpha and TCR beta, each carrying sample barcodes and UMIs. Using its own MiXCR run on the 5' RACE reads, TCRdb lists one record per CDR3 protein. Of about 340,000 distinct CDR3 sequences listed, around 13% are singletons. The chain employs TRBV11-2 and TRBJ2-2, with 8 bases aligning to TRBD2. The receptor comes from a man aged 18-30 years who had mild COVID-19 (a few samples of this study predate the infection). Cell type and time point are not known. The sample consisted of PBMCs or a T cell subset sorted from them (not recorded which). CDR3 sequence reads: CASSLERLAGGPGELFF. The CDR3, as DNA: TGTGCCAGCAGCTTAGAACGGCTAGCGGGCGGCCCCGGGGAGCTGTTTTTT.